This T cell receptor (beta chain) was sequenced during a study of T cells in Graves' hyperthyroidism and ophthalmopathy. Researchers took RNA transcripts and amplified the TCR beta CDR3 regions from them. Carried out on the TCR CDR3, a first-round RT-PCR used the HTBI primer set. TCRdb passed the multiplex PCR reads through MiXCR, listing each CDR3 protein once. This table holds about 640,000 distinct CDR3 sequences, roughly 15% found once. CDR3 length equals 16 residues. The ends lost 5 bases at V and 7 bases at J; junction bases unmatched: 8. Germline V gene data show CDR1 as SGHTA and CDR2 as FQGNSA. This clonotype was recorded at least ten times.

The receptor was isolated from a woman aged 45-65 years with Graves' ophthalmopathy. The chain uses TRBV7-2 and TRBJ2-2; 12 nucleotides line up with TRBD2. What was sequenced was blood. The CDR3 loop reads CASSPLAGGYGGELFF. Here the CDR3 DNA reads TGTGCCAGCAGCCCTCTAGCGGGAGGGTATGGCGGGGAGCTGTTTTTT.